This TCR beta chain was documented in a study of T cell responses to AZD1222 COVID-19 vaccine. This clone has just one count. Its antigen is not known. V was clipped by 6 bases and J by 1 base, with 9 bases between them. The CDR3 is 13 residues long. Germline lookup yields CDR1 KGHSH and CDR2 LQKENI. The table came from immunoSEQ multiplex PCR; TCRdb's copy has only in-frame clones and leaves some out. Of 80,000 to 90,000 clones in the sample, approximately 90% are singletons; the top ten hold about 5.2%. Findings of the study overall: Most donors were white British and more were female, and clonal diversity was possibly underestimated. Close to half of all spike-specific TCRs reportedly target regions of the variants that are unmutated.

The rearrangement joins TRBV18 to TRBJ1-2; D not certain. This receptor was obtained from an adult in good health. Material: peripheral blood, obtained on day 0 of AZD1222 vaccination. CDR3 loop: CASSAGINYGYTF. For the CDR3, the DNA is TGTGCCAGCTCGGCCGGGATTAACTATGGCTACACCTTC.